The 29 T cell receptor beta chains below were found in one sample sequenced in a study of OX40 agonist ivuxolimab in advanced cancers. TCRdb keeps only in-frame clones here, not all; method: immunoSEQ multiplex PCR. The sample lists 60,000 to 65,000 clones, 91% occurring once. Here the sequenced sample was CD4+ or CD8+ T cells sorted from blood, taken in a trial of the OX40 agonist ivuxolimab. The receptors come from an adult with an advanced solid tumor such as melanoma, head and neck, liver or kidney cancer.

The J gene is TRBJ1-5, the V gene TRBV5-8; D gene uncertain. Trimming took off 2 bases at V and 1 base at J, with 10 bases between the two ends. The CDR3 totals 15 residues. CDR1 and CDR2 (germline): SGHTS, YDEGEE. The CDR3 DNA sequence: TGTGCCAGCAGCTTAGGCCAGAGGAGCAATCAGCCCCAGCATTTT. Translation: CASSLGQRSNQPQHF.

The chain carries TRBV23-1 and TRBJ2-1; 9 positions match TRBD2. TRBV23-1 is flagged as an ORF with uncertain function. The CDR3 is made up of 17 amino acids. V lost 7 bases, J lost 7 bases, and 17 bases stayed unmatched. In DNA form, the CDR3 reads TGCGCCAGCATTCCCCATGGGGGTAGCGGGAGTAGGAATGAGCAGTTCTTC. The encoded protein is CASIPHGGSGSRNEQFF.

The gene calls are TRBV6-5 and TRBJ2-4, with D perhaps being TRBD1 or TRBD2 (5 bases each). The length of the CDR3 is 16 residues. In germline, CDR1 is MNHEY, CDR2 SVGAGI. V was shortened by 4 bases and J by 0 bases, with 13 bases between the two germline ends. For the CDR3, the DNA is TGTGCCAGCAGTTCCTATGGGACCCTAGCCAAAAACATTCAGTACTTC. Its translation is CASSSYGTLAKNIQYF.

The chain recombines TRBV5-1 with TRBJ2-1; a possible D gene is TRBD2 (6 bases). The ends were cut back, 0 bases at V and 8 bases at J, with 15 bases in the middle. The CDR3 has 15 amino acids. Germline values: CDR1 SGHRS, CDR2 YFSETQ. The CDR3 spells CASSLDPGVQYEQFF. The CDR3 bases are TGCGCCAGCAGCTTGGATCCGGGAGTTCAATATGAGCAGTTCTTC.

This clone has a single count. This chain uses TRBV6-5 with TRBJ2-5, with D uncertain. V lost 3 bases to trimming and J lost 1 base, with 12 bases between them. The length of the CDR3 is 15 residues. Germline-derived CDR1 and CDR2 are MNHEY and SVGAGI. CDR3 nucleotides: TGTGCCAGCAGTTATTCCCCGACTGGCCAAGAGACCCAGTACTTC. Its protein product is CASSYSPTGQETQYF.

V gene TRBV6-6 combines with J gene TRBJ1-6; TRBD1 matches 7 bases. The V and J ends lost 5 bases and 16 bases, in that order; junction bases with no gene match: 14. The germline CDR1 and CDR2 sequences are MNHNY and SVGAGI (reference sequence). CDR3 length: 14 residues. CDR3 bases: TGTGCCAGCAGTACCGGGACAGTCCACCCATGTCTCCACTTT. Amino acid sequence: CASSTGTVHPCLHF.

The CDR3 coding sequence is TGTGCTAGTGGTACGGACAGGGGTAGCAATCAGCCCCAGCATTTT. It is translated as CASGTDRGSNQPQHF. The gene calls are TRBV12-5 and TRBJ1-5, with 9 positions matching TRBD1. The CDR3 is 15 residues long. Per the germline V gene, CDR1 is LGHNT and CDR2 is FRNRAP. J gave up 0 bases and V 5 bases, and 2 bases lay outside the gene matches.

The V call is TRBV28, the J call TRBJ1-1; no clear D. Germline lookup yields CDR1 MDHEN and CDR2 SYDVKM. V gave up 5 bases and J gave up 7 bases, with 11 bases separating them. The CDR3 is made up of 12 amino acids. The CDR3 reads CASSLIGYEAFF. Written as DNA, the CDR3 is TGTGCCAGCAGTCTCATCGGATATGAAGCTTTCTTT. The complete variable domain, with remaining parts taken from reference TRBV28 and TRBJ1-1, reads DVKVTQSSRYLVKRTGEKVFLECVQDMDHENMFWYRQDPGLGLRLIYFSYDVKMKEKGDIPEGYSVSREKKERFSLILESASTNQTSMYLCASSLIGYEAFFGQGTRLTVV.

J is TRBJ1-3 and V is TRBV4-3; D gene ambiguous. The CDR3 sequence is 15 residues long. V lost 1 base, J lost 4 bases, and 11 bases lay in between. Looked up from germline, CDR1 is LGHNA and CDR2 is YSLEER. CDR3: CASSQAVGNGNTIYF. CDR3 bases: TGCGCCAGCAGCCAAGCCGTGGGGAACGGAAACACCATATATTTT.

The rearrangement uses TRBV28 and TRBJ1-4; no reliable D call. Between the trimmed V and J ends, which lost 0 bases and 3 bases, there was a span of 5 bases. Germline assignment: CDR1 MDHEN and CDR2 SYDVKM. The CDR3 runs 14 residues. DNA for the CDR3: TGTGCCAGCAGTTTATGGACGGCTAATGAAAAACTGTTTTTT. Residues: CASSLWTANEKLFF.

The CDR3 is CATGTGVDQPQHF. For the CDR3, the DNA is TGTGCCACCGGGACAGGGGTCGATCAGCCCCAGCATTTT. The rearrangement uses TRBV10-3 and TRBJ1-5; 10 bases align to TRBD1. Losses at the gene ends were 10 bases for V and 5 bases for J; bases not matched to a gene: 5. This CDR3 contains 13 residues. Germline V gene lookup returns CDR1 ENHRY and CDR2 SYGVKD.

In DNA, the CDR3 is TGTGCCAGCAGCCCACGGACAGAGAACACCGGGGAGCTGTTTTTT. Encoded protein: CASSPRTENTGELFF. The gene calls are TRBV7-3 and TRBJ2-2, with D possibly matching TRBD1 (6 bases). Germline V gene lookup returns CDR1 SGHTA and CDR2 FQGTGA. The CDR3 has 15 amino acids. Trimming left V 5 bases short and J 1 base short, with 11 bases between.

The chain couples TRBV7-2 to TRBJ2-1; D gene uncertain. Germline loops: CDR1 SGHTA, CDR2 FQGNSA. There are 11 residues in the CDR3. The germline V and J ends were trimmed by 6 bases and 7 bases, with 7 bases remaining between them. The DNA for the CDR3 is TGTGCCAGCAGGTTACGGAATGAGCAGTTCTTC. Translation gives CASRLRNEQFF.

The V gene is TRBV9, the J gene TRBJ1-4; a possible D gene is TRBD1 (5 bases). V shed 0 bases and J shed 6 bases, with 12 bases lying between them. CDR3 length equals 15 residues. Germline V gives CDR1 SGDLS, CDR2 YYNGEE. This chain's CDR3 is CASSVAPGMDEKLFF. CDR3 sequence (DNA): TGTGCCAGCAGCGTAGCGCCAGGGATGGATGAAAAACTGTTTTTT.

The CDR3, as DNA: TGTGCCAGTAGTAACGCAAACACAGGGGGCACTGAAGCTTTCTTT. This gives the protein CASSNANTGGTEAFF. The J gene is TRBJ1-1, the V gene TRBV19, with 8 bases that match TRBD1. The CDR3 totals 15 residues. The germline V gene encodes CDR1 LNHDA and CDR2 SQIVND (reference sequence). V shed 4 bases, J shed 4 bases, and the junction held 8 bases outside the gene matches.

This chain joins TRBV7-2 and TRBJ1-5; 9 bases agree with TRBD1. The ends lost 5 bases at V and 7 bases at J; junction bases unmatched: 9. The CDR3 totals 15 residues. Germline loops: CDR1 SGHTA, CDR2 FQGNSA. CDR3 coding DNA: TGTGCCAGCAGCGTGAACAGGGGGCAAGGCCAGCCCCAGCATTTT. Translated, it gives CASSVNRGQGQPQHF.

Turning to this clone: Germline is not matched at one junction end, which may reflect a read error. The identical CDR3 is also encoded by other nucleotide sequences in the sample. The chain is built from TRBV29-1 and TRBJ2-7; a weak D match, TRBD2 (5 bases). Germline V lookup: CDR1 SQVTM, CDR2 ANQGSEA. CDR3 length: 15 residues. The CDR3 DNA sequence: TGCAGCGTTGAAACACGACGTGGCGGTGACTACGAGCAGTACTTT. The encoded protein is CSVETRRGGDYEQYF.

V is TRBV4-1 and J is TRBJ2-1; TRBD2 matches 10 bases. CDR1 is MGHRA and CDR2 is YSYEKL in the germline V gene. The CDR3 is made up of 16 amino acids. Unmatched junction bases numbered 9, after V lost 2 bases and J lost 8 bases. DNA of the CDR3: TGCGCCAGCAGCCAACTCCTAGCGGGAGACATCGATGAGCAGTTCTTC. Translation: CASSQLLAGDIDEQFF.

The J gene is TRBJ2-5, the V gene TRBV5-6; 7 nucleotides line up with TRBD1. The CDR3 sequence is 14 residues long. V was pared by 4 bases and J by 3 bases, with 6 bases of the junction left unmatched. Per germline, CDR1 SGHDT and CDR2 YYEEEE. The CDR3 reads CASSPQGTKETQYF. The CDR3 DNA follows: TGTGCCAGCAGCCCACAGGGGACCAAAGAGACCCAGTACTTC. The full variable domain, with the rest looked up from reference TRBV5-6 and TRBJ2-5, is DAGVTQSPTHLIKTRGQQVTLRCSPKSGHDTVSWYQQALGQGPQFIFQYYEEEERQRGNFPDRFSGHQFPNYSSELNVNALLLGDSALYLCASSPQGTKETQYFGPGTRLLVL.

The J gene is TRBJ2-4, the V gene TRBV4-1, with 10 bases identical to TRBD2. The CDR3 length is 17 residues. From germline, CDR1 is MGHRA and CDR2 YSYEKL. J gave up 6 bases and V 1 base, and 9 bases lay outside the gene matches. The CDR3 DNA follows: TGCGCCAGCAGCCAAGCAGGGCCTAGCGGGGGTCCAAACATTCAGTACTTC. It is translated as CASSQAGPSGGPNIQYF.

This chain's CDR3 is CASSDGDRSYEQYF. As DNA, the CDR3 is TGTGCCAGCAGTGACGGGGACAGGTCGTACGAGCAGTACTTC. The chain couples TRBV6-1 to TRBJ2-7, with TRBD1 identical over 8 bases. CDR3 length equals 14 residues. The J segment lost 4 bases and the V segment lost 3 bases, leaving 5 bases of the junction unmatched. Germline assignment: CDR1 MNHNS and CDR2 SASEGT.

The rearrangement joins TRBV6-1 to TRBJ2-1, with no clear D. The CDR3 is made up of 14 amino acids. Trimming took 6 bases from V and 4 from J, leaving 13 bases between them. In germline, CDR1 is MNHNS, CDR2 SASEGT. This CDR3 reads CASRSLSRYNEQFF. CDR3 in DNA: TGTGCCAGCAGATCCCTTTCACGGTACAATGAGCAGTTCTTC.

The rearrangement joins TRBV7-3 to TRBJ2-3; D is uncertain. The CDR3 covers 15 residues. Trimming stripped 6 bases from V and 5 bases from J, with 18 bases between. Germline CDR1 and CDR2: SGHTA and FQGTGA. This CDR3 is CASRNWAFPRDTQYF. CDR3 DNA: TGTGCCAGCAGGAATTGGGCCTTTCCGAGAGATACGCAGTATTTT.

The chain links TRBV6-6 to TRBJ1-1; D perhaps matches TRBD1 (5 bases). Germline V CDR1 and CDR2: MNHNY, SVGAGI (reference sequence). The CDR3 is 14 residues long. Trimming left V 8 bases short and J 1 base short, with 14 bases between. The CDR3 reads CASSRARENTEAFF. The CDR3 DNA reads as TGTGCCAGCTCCAGGGCCCGGGAGAACACTGAAGCTTTCTTT.

V and J are TRBV19 and TRBJ2-1; TRBD2 is a possible D gene (6 bases). Trimming cost V 6 bases and J 2 bases, with 11 bases left between them. The germline V gene has CDR1 LNHDA and CDR2 SQIVND (reference sequence). This CDR3 spans 14 amino acids. DNA of the CDR3: TGTGCCAGTAGACCAGGGACTGCCTACAATGAGCAGTTCTTC. Amino acids: CASRPGTAYNEQFF.

The chain couples TRBV11-2 to TRBJ2-2; a possible D gene is TRBD2 (6 bases). Deletions cut 5 bases from V and 4 bases from J, with 17 bases between. Germline V gene data show CDR1 as SGHAT and CDR2 as FQNNGV. The CDR3 loop spans 16 amino acids. CDR3 DNA sequence: TGTGCCAGCAGCCCGCCTCTAGCGAGAACCACCGGGGAGCTGTTTTTT. Translating gives CASSPPLARTTGELFF.

The chain recombines TRBV5-4 with TRBJ2-3; the match to TRBD2 covers 15 bases. Germline V gene data show CDR1 as SGHNT and CDR2 as YYREEE (reference sequence). V lost 4 bases to trimming and J lost 6 bases; unmatched junction nucleotides: 9. The CDR3 runs to 17 residues. Written as DNA, the CDR3 is TGTGCCAGCAGCCTCCGGACTAGCGGGGGGGCCTGGGATACGCAGTATTTT. Its translation: CASSLRTSGGAWDTQYF.

The gene calls are TRBV14 and TRBJ2-7; D is perhaps TRBD2 (6 bases). There are 16 residues in the CDR3. Germline V lookup: CDR1 SGHDN, CDR2 FVKESK. V shed 6 bases and J shed 3 bases, with 21 bases lying between them. The CDR3 DNA sequence: TGTGCCAGCAGGTTGAGGTCGCCGGGAGTTGTCTACGAGCAGTACTTC. Its translation: CASRLRSPGVVYEQYF.

The rearrangement uses TRBV5-1 and TRBJ2-3; TRBD2 agrees at 9 bases. Germline V gives CDR1 SGHRS, CDR2 YFSETQ. V gave up 4 bases and J gave up 2 bases; unmatched junction bases: 8. CDR3 length equals 16 residues. CDR3 protein: CASSATLAGFTDTQYF. The CDR3 DNA follows: TGCGCCAGCAGCGCCACCCTAGCGGGATTCACAGATACGCAGTATTTT.